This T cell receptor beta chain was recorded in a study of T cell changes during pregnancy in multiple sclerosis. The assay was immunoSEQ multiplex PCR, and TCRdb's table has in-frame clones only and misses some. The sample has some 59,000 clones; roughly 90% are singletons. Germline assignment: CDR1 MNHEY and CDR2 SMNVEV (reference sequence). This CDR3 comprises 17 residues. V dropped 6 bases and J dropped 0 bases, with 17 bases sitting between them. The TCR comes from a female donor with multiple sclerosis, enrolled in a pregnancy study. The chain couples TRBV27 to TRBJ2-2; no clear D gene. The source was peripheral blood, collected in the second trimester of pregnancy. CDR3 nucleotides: TGTGCCAGCAGCCAATCTCGAGGCCACGCGAACACCGGGGAGCTGTTTTTT. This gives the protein CASSQSRGHANTGELFF.